This TCR beta chain emerged from a study of blood T cells in healthy people across ages. This clonotype was counted only a few times. CDR1 SGHTA and CDR2 FQGNSA come from the germline V gene. The CDR3 extends over 16 amino acids. V lost 1 base and J lost 4; bases outside the gene matches: 6. Each donor had around 9.8 milliliters of peripheral blood drawn. Then a second PCR, running about 7 to 11 cycles, was carried out with a sample-barcoded 5' primer and a J-beta primer mix. TCRdb itself ran the 5' RACE reads through MiXCR, one entry per CDR3 protein. The data hold 1.8 million or so distinct CDR3 sequences, with about two fifths observed a single time.

Sample: blood. The receptor comes from a human donor in good health. The chain is built from TRBV7-2 and TRBJ2-3, with 9 bases that match TRBD1. CDR3: CASSLVGTGSSDTQYF. As DNA, the CDR3 is TGTGCCAGCAGCTTAGTGGGGACAGGGAGCTCAGATACGCAGTATTTT.